Presented here are 2 T cell receptor beta chains from one specimen sequenced in a study of shared clonotypes between healthy human individuals. Clones were read by immunoSEQ multiplex PCR, and TCRdb kept only the in-frame ones, dropping some. The sample lists roughly 500,000 clones, approximately 84% occurring once. The source material was PBMCs. These receptors were obtained from a woman in her forties in good health. Some clones in this sample may be carry-over from other donors' samples.

This clone has just one count. V gene TRBV5-4 combines with J gene TRBJ2-5; D unclear. Germline-derived CDR1 and CDR2 are SGHNT and YYREEE (reference sequence). CDR3 size: 13 residues. The V end was cut by 4 bases, the J end by 5 bases, with 12 bases between. Here the CDR3 DNA reads TGTGCCAGCAGCCTTCGACTGGGGGAGACCCAGTACTTC. Amino acid sequence: CASSLRLGETQYF.

The chain uses TRBV6-5 and TRBJ2-1; TRBD1 agrees at 10 bases. CDR1 is MNHEY and CDR2 is SVGAGI in the germline V gene. This CDR3 contains 15 residues. The J segment lost 4 bases and the V segment lost 4 bases, leaving 4 bases of the junction unmatched. CDR3 sequence (DNA): TGTGCCAGCAGTTCCCGGGACAGGGGATACAATGAGCAGTTCTTC. Translated, it gives CASSSRDRGYNEQFF.